A single sample is the source of the 14 T cell receptor beta chains below, sequenced in a study of post-analysis software for immune sequencing data (dated by TCRdb to the mid-2010s). General conclusions and limits of the study: Patients showed significantly higher frequencies than controls for several TRBV segments, among them TRBV5-6, TRBV5-1 and TRBV20-1.

What these receptors recognize is not known. The library was made by PCR. Sequencing relied on an Illumina HiSeq 2500. Unique molecular identifiers were incorporated into TCR beta cDNA libraries to reduce PCR and sequencing biases. Using fastp at Q25 and MiXCR, TCRdb reprocessed the public reads and kept productive beta chains. Here each entry gathers all rows of one CDR3 protein and keeps the most common genes and DNA. The sample table records about 680,000 distinct CDR3 sequences; approximately 59% of these occur just once. The ten largest clones represent around 11% of the sample. The sequencing input was blood. The receptors originated from a girl aged 2-10 years with multiple sclerosis.

The chain employs TRBV5-1 and TRBJ2-7; the D call may be TRBD1 or TRBD2 (5 bases each). The CDR3 covers 14 residues. V was trimmed by 0 bases and J by 4 bases, leaving 11 bases between them. CDR1 and CDR2 from the germline V gene are SGHRS and YFSETQ. The CDR3 coding sequence is TGCGCCAGCAGCTTGGAGGGACCGTCTTACGAGCAGTACTTC. This translates into CASSLEGPSYEQYF.

This chain uses TRBV9 with TRBJ2-1; TRBD2 might be the D (5 bases). Trimming stripped 3 bases from V and 9 bases from J, with 19 bases between. The length of the CDR3 is 15 residues. Germline V gene data show CDR1 as SGDLS and CDR2 as YYNGEE. The CDR3 bases are TGTGCCAGCAGCGCAAGAAGCGGTACTACGGGTGAGCAGTTCTTC. This encodes CASSARSGTTGEQFF.

This sequence joins TRBV7-8 and TRBJ2-7, with TRBD2 as a possible D gene (5 bases). Near its end, the DNA agrees better with TRBJ2-5, so the J call may be wrong. The CDR3 is 13 residues long. Per the germline V gene, CDR1 is SGHVS and CDR2 is FQNEAQ. The CDR3 sequence is CASTRGPAETQYF. CDR3 bases: TGTGCCAGCACCCGCGGGCCGGCGGAGACCCAGTACTTC.

The table lists this clonotype with a few counts. V gene TRBV20-1 combines with J gene TRBJ2-5, with 12 bases fitting TRBD2. Trimming cost V 4 bases and J 0 bases; bases outside gene matches: 3. CDR3 size: 15 residues. The germline V gene has CDR1 DFQATT and CDR2 SNEGSKA (reference sequence). The CDR3 protein is CSAIGLAGYQETQYF. The DNA of the CDR3 is TGCAGTGCTATAGGACTAGCGGGGTACCAAGAGACCCAGTACTTC.

V usage is TRBV15 and J usage is TRBJ2-7, with D possibly matching TRBD1 (6 bases). Germline CDR1 LNHNV, CDR2 YYDKDF (reference sequence). This CDR3 has 13 amino acids. Trimming shortened V by 8 bases and J by 2 bases, and 13 bases separated the two germline ends. The CDR3 coding sequence is TGTGCCACCCGGGACACGGGGACCTACGAGCAGTACTTC. Translation: CATRDTGTYEQYF.

J is TRBJ2-1 and V is TRBV9; the match to TRBD2 covers 9 bases. Losses at the gene ends were 2 bases for V and 5 bases for J; bases not matched to a gene: 11. The length of the CDR3 is 17 residues. From germline, CDR1 is SGDLS and CDR2 YYNGEE. CDR3 loop: CASSVTFMASGNNEQFF. Written as DNA, the CDR3 is TGTGCCAGCAGCGTTACGTTTATGGCTAGCGGGAACAATGAGCAGTTCTTC.

There are a few counts of this clonotype. The chain combines TRBV7-2 with TRBJ1-2; D is uncertain. V was trimmed by 5 bases and J by 7 bases, leaving 8 bases between them. CDR3 size: 11 residues. Germline V gene sequence: CDR1 SGHTA, CDR2 FQGNSA. DNA of the CDR3: TGTGCCAGCAGCCCTACCAGTGGCTACACCTTC. This translates into CASSPTSGYTF.

In this sample, this clonotype turned up a few times. The rearrangement uses TRBV6-6 and TRBJ1-6, with D tentatively TRBD1 (5 bases). The CDR3 covers 14 residues. Germline assignment: CDR1 MNHNY and CDR2 SVGAGI (reference sequence). V lost 3 bases to trimming and J lost 8 bases, with 11 bases between them. CDR3 sequence reads: CASSYQGLDSPLHF. The CDR3 DNA is TGTGCCAGCAGTTATCAGGGTCTGGATTCACCCCTCCACTTT.

The chain has TRBV2 and TRBJ2-7; 10 positions match TRBD2. Trimming cost V 4 bases and J 4 bases; bases outside gene matches: 10. From germline, CDR1 is SNHLY and CDR2 FYNNEI. This CDR3 is 16 amino acids long. CDR3 loop: CASSGNSSGSKYEQYF. The CDR3 nucleotides read TGTGCCAGCAGTGGAAATTCTAGCGGGAGTAAATACGAGCAGTACTTC.

CDR3 nucleotides: TGTGCCTGGATAAGGGGACAGGGGCAATACGAGCAGTACTTC. The encoded protein is CAWIRGQGQYEQYF. V gene TRBV30 combines with J gene TRBJ2-7; the match to TRBD1 covers 10 bases. J was trimmed by 4 bases and V by 4 bases; bases with no gene match: 7. The CDR3 length is 14 residues. CDR1 GTSNPN and CDR2 SVGIG come from the germline V gene (reference sequence).

V is TRBV5-1 and J is TRBJ2-7; 14 nucleotides align to TRBD2. Germline-derived CDR1 and CDR2 are SGHRS and YFSETQ. After removal of 4 bases from V and 3 bases from J, the junction contained 6 bases not matched to a gene. The CDR3 extends over 16 amino acids. CDR3 region: CASSRGTSGSLYEQYF. Written as DNA, the CDR3 is TGCGCCAGCAGCCGGGGGACTAGCGGGAGTCTCTACGAGCAGTACTTC. The whole variable domain, remainder taken from reference TRBV5-1 and TRBJ2-7, is KAGVTQTPRYLIKTRGQQVTLSCSPISGHRSVSWYQQTPGQGLQFLFEYFSETQRNKGNFPGRFSGRQFSNSRSEMNVSTLELGDSALYLCASSRGTSGSLYEQYFGPGTRLTVT.

V gene TRBV7-8 combines with J gene TRBJ2-1; the D call may be TRBD1 or TRBD2 (5 bases each). This CDR3 region has 16 residues. Trimming left V 1 base short and J 4 bases short, with 14 bases between. Germline CDR1 and CDR2: SGHVS and FQNEAQ. The CDR3 here is CASSLVRDPIYNEQFF. The CDR3 bases are TGTGCCAGCAGCTTAGTCCGGGACCCAATATACAATGAGCAGTTCTTC.

The chain recombines TRBV5-1 with TRBJ2-4; D is ambiguous. The V end was cut by 5 bases, the J end by 6 bases, with 21 bases between. Germline assignment: CDR1 SGHRS and CDR2 YFSETQ. CDR3 size: 16 residues. The DNA for the CDR3 is TGCGCCAGCAGAGAGGACCCGACCCAGTCGGTAAACATTCAGTACTTC. This encodes CASREDPTQSVNIQYF.

There are a few counts of this clonotype. The CDR3 is CASSPTGQNEQYF. The CDR3 DNA reads TGTGCCAGCAGCCCGACAGGGCAGAACGAGCAGTACTTC. The V and J genes are TRBV6-5 and TRBJ2-5, with 7 bases fitting TRBD1. The J call is doubtful: the DNA matches TRBJ2-7 better. The CDR3 extends over 13 amino acids. The germline V gene encodes CDR1 MNHEY and CDR2 SVGAGI.